This TCR beta chain was sequenced for a study of vaccination and CD4 T cells after COVID-19. Across the study: Researchers treated cells with overlapping spike peptides taken from SARS-CoV-2, HCoV-NL63, HCoV-OC43 and HCoV-229E.

Trimming stripped 3 bases from V and 2 bases from J, with 11 bases between. Germline V gene data show CDR1 as SGHRS and CDR2 as YFSETQ. This CDR3 contains 14 residues. The sample's treatment: roughly ten-day PBMC culture with coronavirus spike peptide pools or control peptides (ViraFEST assay). Both day 3 and day 7 involved replacing half of the medium with fresh IL-2 medium. Sequence data for DNA of cultured CD4+ T cells were generated by the Oncomine TCR Beta short-read assay. Using its own MiXCR run on the PCR reads, TCRdb lists one record per CDR3 protein. The data show roughly 15,000 distinct CDR3 sequences, 78% seen once. Points on this clonotype: Its antigen is currently unknown.

The sample was CD4+ T cells from blood, cultured in vitro, taken after SARS-CoV-2 vaccination. This chain joins TRBV5-1 and TRBJ1-2; D is perhaps TRBD1 (5 bases). The receptor was isolated from a human donor who received a COVID-19 vaccine. The CDR3 DNA is TGCGCCAGCAGCTCAACGACAGAAAACTATGGCTACACCTTC. Protein product: CASSSTTENYGYTF.